This passage covers 26 T cell receptor beta chains from one sample sequenced in a study of cytomegalovirus exposure and HLA in healthy donors. The data were produced by immunoSEQ multiplex PCR, yet TCRdb's version contains in-frame clones alone and is incomplete. Of around 150,000 clones listed, 70% to 90% are singletons. The source material was PBMCs. These receptors came from a young woman in good health and CMV-seronegative.

The V and J genes are TRBV11-2 and TRBJ2-7, with a tentative D call TRBD1 (5 bases). This CDR3 contains 15 residues. Trimming left V 1 base short and J 2 bases short, with 12 bases between. Germline V CDR1 and CDR2: SGHAT, FQNNGV. The CDR3 nucleotides are TGTGCCAGCAGCTTAGTATCCGGACAAGCCTACGAGCAGTACTTC. Translated, it gives CASSLVSGQAYEQYF. The full variable domain, rest sourced from reference TRBV11-2 and TRBJ2-7, is EAGVAQSPRYKIIEKRQSVAFWCNPISGHATLYWYQQILGQGPKLLIQFQNNGVVDDSQLPKDRFSAERLKGVDSTLKIQPAKLEDSAVYLCASSLVSGQAYEQYFGPGTRLTVT.

The genes are TRBV9 and TRBJ1-2; TRBD1 matches 9 bases. This CDR3 has 14 residues. Looked up from germline, CDR1 is SGDLS and CDR2 is YYNGEE. The trim removed 4 bases at V and 5 bases at J, leaving 6 bases unmatched. The CDR3 protein is CASSPTGGGYGYTF. DNA of the CDR3: TGTGCCAGCAGCCCCACAGGGGGCGGGTATGGCTACACCTTC.

On this clone itself: Other DNA sequences in the same sample also yield this CDR3. The CDR3 DNA reads TGTGCCAGTAGTATAGGTAGCGGCCCGACCTACGAGCAGTACTTC. Its protein product is CASSIGSGPTYEQYF. The chain combines TRBV19 with TRBJ2-7; D might be TRBD2 (6 bases). In germline, CDR1 is LNHDA, CDR2 SQIVND (reference sequence). V lost 1 base and J 2 bases, leaving 12 bases between the germline ends. This CDR3 region has 15 residues.

The rearrangement joins TRBV25-1 to TRBJ2-5; D is perhaps TRBD1 (5 bases). The germline V gene encodes CDR1 MGHDK and CDR2 SYGVNS. The V end was cut by 1 base, the J end by 5 bases, with 11 bases between. The CDR3 totals 14 residues. CDR3 bases: TGTGCCAGCAGTGAATTGGGGCCTATGGAGACCCAGTACTTC. Its protein is CASSELGPMETQYF.

V usage is TRBV7-9 and J usage is TRBJ2-5, with D uncertain. This CDR3 is built from 14 residues. CDR1 and CDR2 from the germline V gene are SEHNR and FQNEAQ (reference sequence). V lost 2 bases and J lost 5, with 12 bases in between. The CDR3 sequence: CASSLKVTEETQYF. The CDR3 DNA sequence: TGTGCCAGCAGCTTAAAAGTTACCGAGGAGACCCAGTACTTC. Full variable domain (rest looked up from reference TRBV7-9 and TRBJ2-5): DTGVSQNPRHKITKRGQNVTFRCDPISEHNRLYWYRQTLGQGPEFLTYFQNEAQLEKSRLLSDRFSAERPKGSFSTLEIQRTEQGDSAMYLCASSLKVTEETQYFGPGTRLLVL.

This clone was detected once. This chain links TRBV27 with TRBJ2-2; D is possibly TRBD1 (5 bases). V lost 2 bases, J lost 4 bases, and 14 bases lay in between. CDR1 and CDR2 from the germline V gene are MNHEY and SMNVEV (reference sequence). This CDR3 has 16 amino acids. The CDR3 here is CASSLESGARTGELFF. The CDR3 nucleotides are TGTGCCAGCAGTTTAGAAAGTGGGGCGCGCACCGGGGAGCTGTTTTTT.

This clone has a single count. As DNA, the CDR3 is TGTGCCAGCAAGGACAGTCGCTATTTTTCCTACGAGCAGTACTTC. Translation gives CASKDSRYFSYEQYF. The chain is built from TRBV6-1 and TRBJ2-7; D might be TRBD1 (6 bases). The length of the CDR3 is 15 residues. The ends were cut back, 7 bases at V and 1 base at J, with 17 bases in the middle. The germline V gene encodes CDR1 MNHNS and CDR2 SASEGT.

V is TRBV7-3 and J is TRBJ2-5; TRBD2 is a possible D gene (7 bases). Between the trimmed V and J ends, which lost 5 bases and 5 bases, there was a span of 12 bases. This CDR3 region has 13 residues. Germline V gene sequence: CDR1 SGHTA, CDR2 FQGTGA. CDR3 DNA: TGTGCCAGCAGCACACAGGGAGGGGAGACCCAGTACTTC. The encoded protein is CASSTQGGETQYF.

The chain carries TRBV5-1 and TRBJ2-1, with 14 bases matching TRBD2. V lost 5 bases to trimming and J lost 2 bases; unmatched junction nucleotides: 6. Germline V gene lookup returns CDR1 SGHRS and CDR2 YFSETQ. This CDR3 contains 17 residues. The CDR3 spells CASSRLAGGPAYNEQFF. The CDR3 DNA is TGCGCCAGCAGTCGACTAGCGGGAGGGCCAGCCTACAATGAGCAGTTCTTC. The whole variable domain, remainder taken from reference TRBV5-1 and TRBJ2-1, is KAGVTQTPRYLIKTRGQQVTLSCSPISGHRSVSWYQQTPGQGLQFLFEYFSETQRNKGNFPGRFSGRQFSNSRSEMNVSTLELGDSALYLCASSRLAGGPAYNEQFFGPGTRLTVL.

V usage is TRBV19 and J usage is TRBJ2-1; D is uncertain. The V gene's germline CDR1 is LNHDA and CDR2 SQIVND (reference sequence). The CDR3 runs to 11 residues. Trimming pared 1 base from V and 8 bases from J, leaving 3 bases between. The CDR3 coding sequence is TGTGCCAGTAGTATAGGGCATGAGCAGTTCTTC. This codes for CASSIGHEQFF.

The chain combines TRBV6-1 with TRBJ1-2, with D tentatively TRBD1 (6 bases). V dropped 2 bases and J dropped 6 bases, with 7 bases sitting between them. The germline CDR1 and CDR2 sequences are MNHNS and SASEGT. The CDR3 has 12 amino acids. The CDR3 DNA is TGTGCCAGCAGTGAACAGGGGCATGGCTACACCTTC. This translates into CASSEQGHGYTF.

In DNA, the CDR3 is TGTGCCAGCAGCCCCCAGCTGGGCCACTCTGGAAACACCATATATTTT. It codes for CASSPQLGHSGNTIYF. This chain uses TRBV7-6 with TRBJ1-3, with D uncertain. Germline V gene sequence: CDR1 SGHVS, CDR2 FNYEAQ. Trimming removed 5 bases at V and 0 bases at J, with 14 bases between. The CDR3 is 16 amino acids.

With regard to this clone: The junction and the germline gene differ at one end; a read error may be behind it. This chain joins TRBV7-2 and TRBJ2-1; D not resolved. Germline CDR1 reads SGHTA; CDR2 reads FQGNSA. This CDR3 region has 13 residues. CDR3 sequence reads: CASSQVVVDEQFF. The DNA for the CDR3 is TGCGCCAGCAGCCAAGTTGTAGTGGATGAGCAGTTCTTC. The full variable domain, its missing parts supplied by reference TRBV7-2 and TRBJ2-1, is GAGVSQSPSNKVTEKGKDVELRCDPISGHTALYWYRQSLGQGLEFLIYFQGNSAPDKSGLPSDRFSAERTGGSVSTLTIQRTQQEDSAVYLCASSQVVVDEQFFGPGTRLTVL.

The rearrangement joins TRBV4-1 to TRBJ2-7; D is possibly TRBD1 (7 bases). CDR1 and CDR2 from the germline V gene are MGHRA and YSYEKL. The CDR3 sequence is 13 residues long. The CDR3 region has the DNA TGCCATAAGCGCGGGACAGAGTACTACGAGCAGTACTTC. It specifies CHKRGTEYYEQYF.

The rearrangement links TRBV27 to TRBJ1-4, with a tentative D call TRBD1 (5 bases). V was pared by 3 bases and J by 8 bases, with 16 bases between. CDR1 is MNHEY, CDR2 SMNVEV, per germline (reference sequence). This CDR3 is 15 amino acids long. The CDR3 loop is CASSLTGPPSEKLFF. CDR3 DNA: TGTGCCAGCAGTTTGACGGGACCACCATCGGAAAAACTGTTTTTT.

The chain links TRBV5-6 to TRBJ1-4; a weak D match, TRBD1 (5 bases). Trimming left V 3 bases short and J 12 bases short, with 15 bases between. CDR1 and CDR2 (germline): SGHDT, YYEEEE. The CDR3 is 13 amino acids. The CDR3: CASSSGRTKELFF. The CDR3 DNA reads TGTGCCAGCAGCTCGGGACGGACGAAGGAACTGTTTTTT.

The DNA for the CDR3 is TGCGCCAGCAGCTTGGGTCCGGGCCAGCCCCAGCATTTT. Translation gives CASSLGPGQPQHF. V is TRBV5-1 and J is TRBJ1-5; D not certain. This CDR3 has 13 amino acids. Trimming removed 0 bases from V and 7 bases from J, with 8 bases in between. The germline gives CDR1 SGHRS, CDR2 YFSETQ.

The CDR3 protein is CASSLGGGASDTQYF. In nucleotides, the CDR3 is TGTGCCAGCAGCTTGGGCGGGGGGGCCTCAGATACGCAGTATTTT. The rearrangement uses TRBV11-2 and TRBJ2-3, with 9 bases lining up with TRBD2. This CDR3 is built from 15 residues. The J segment lost 4 bases and the V segment lost 3 bases, leaving 5 bases of the junction unmatched. The V gene's germline CDR1 is SGHAT and CDR2 FQNNGV.

This clone was observed a few times. This sequence joins TRBV5-6 and TRBJ2-5, with unresolved D. This CDR3 contains 14 residues. The ends were cut back, 1 base at V and 1 base at J, with 8 bases in the middle. Germline V gene data show CDR1 as SGHDT and CDR2 as YYEEEE. CDR3 protein: CASSLSLRQETQYF. The CDR3 nucleotides read TGTGCCAGCAGCTTGTCACTCCGCCAAGAGACCCAGTACTTC.

V usage is TRBV9 and J usage is TRBJ2-1; no definite D call. This CDR3 spans 14 amino acids. CDR1 SGDLS and CDR2 YYNGEE come from the germline V gene. Trimming stripped 0 bases from V and 10 bases from J, with 14 bases between. The CDR3 protein is CASSVDGPSPEQFF. The CDR3 coding sequence is TGTGCCAGCAGCGTAGATGGCCCATCGCCAGAGCAGTTCTTC.

V gene TRBV11-2 combines with J gene TRBJ2-2; maybe TRBD1 (6 bases). Germline V lookup: CDR1 SGHAT, CDR2 FQNNGV. CDR3 length: 19 amino acids. V dropped 1 base and J dropped 6 bases, with 24 bases sitting between them. The CDR3 coding sequence is TGTGCCAGCAGCTTAGGGTTGCTGTCAGGGGCGCTGGGTCCCGGGGAGCTGTTTTTT. It specifies CASSLGLLSGALGPGELFF. Full variable domain (outside the CDR3, taken from reference TRBV11-2 and TRBJ2-2): EAGVAQSPRYKIIEKRQSVAFWCNPISGHATLYWYQQILGQGPKLLIQFQNNGVVDDSQLPKDRFSAERLKGVDSTLKIQPAKLEDSAVYLCASSLGLLSGALGPGELFFGEGSRLTVL.

The chain recombines TRBV28 with TRBJ2-7; 8 nucleotides line up with TRBD1. CDR1 MDHEN and CDR2 SYDVKM come from the germline V gene. This CDR3 has 13 amino acids. Germline trimming cut 4 bases from V and 6 bases from J; bases unmatched to any gene: 5. The chain's CDR3 is CASSSQGAREQYF. DNA for the CDR3: TGTGCCAGCAGTTCGCAGGGGGCGCGCGAGCAGTACTTC.

V and J are TRBV25-1 and TRBJ1-1; D gene uncertain. In germline, CDR1 is MGHDK, CDR2 SYGVNS. CDR3 length: 15 amino acids. The germline V and J ends were trimmed by 8 bases and 0 bases, with 16 bases remaining between them. This CDR3 is CASRQSGSLNTEAFF. The CDR3 DNA follows: TGTGCCAGCCGCCAGTCCGGTTCATTGAACACTGAAGCTTTCTTT.

The V and J genes are TRBV19 and TRBJ2-7; the D gene is possibly TRBD1 (6 bases). V was cut by 0 bases and J by 3 bases, with 12 bases left in between. This CDR3 spans 15 amino acids. CDR1 is LNHDA and CDR2 is SQIVND in the germline V gene (reference sequence). The CDR3 here is CASSIDRGPFYEQYF. As DNA, the CDR3 is TGTGCCAGTAGTATAGACAGGGGACCCTTCTACGAGCAGTACTTC.

The V call is TRBV4-3, the J call TRBJ1-1; D may be TRBD1 (5 bases). Trimming stripped 4 bases from V and 3 bases from J, with 9 bases between. Germline-derived CDR1 and CDR2 are LGHNA and YSLEER. The CDR3 is 13 residues long. This chain's CDR3 is CASSRDRDTEAFF. The CDR3 bases are TGCGCCAGCAGCCGAGACAGAGACACTGAAGCTTTCTTT.

The V call is TRBV4-3, the J call TRBJ2-5; perhaps TRBD2 as D (5 bases). This CDR3 is built from 15 residues. Germline V gene lookup returns CDR1 LGHNA and CDR2 YSLEER. V was cut by 1 base and J by 5 bases, with 14 bases left in between. The CDR3 loop reads CASSQVRKRGETQYF. The CDR3 region has the DNA TGCGCCAGCAGCCAAGTTCGGAAGAGAGGGGAGACCCAGTACTTC.